This T cell receptor (beta chain) was captured by sequencing in a study of T cells in Graves' hyperthyroidism and ophthalmopathy. This clonotype occurred many times. It was RNA transcripts that yielded the amplified TCR beta CDR3 regions. Researchers ran a first-round RT-PCR on the TCR CDR3 using the HTBI primer set. TCRdb re-called the multiplex PCR reads through MiXCR, storing one row per CDR3 protein. This sample carries hundreds of thousands of distinct CDR3 sequences, around 16% of them seen once, and the ten largest clones take about 3.8%. With 5 bases removed from V and 3 bases from J, the gap between germline ends came to 14 bases. Germline V lookup: CDR1 LNHNV, CDR2 YYDKDF (reference sequence). This CDR3 region has 15 residues.

This chain links TRBV15 with TRBJ1-5; maybe TRBD1 (5 bases). The sequenced sample consisted of blood. The clonotype comes from a woman in her twenties or thirties with Graves' hyperthyroidism. CDR3 DNA sequence: TGTGCCACCAGCCCCAGCGACAGAGTCAATCAGCCCCAGCATTTT. Translating it yields CATSPSDRVNQPQHF.